Below are 19 T cell receptor beta chains sequenced from a single sample in a study of early T cells in non-severe SARS-CoV-2 infection. Via MiXCR, TCRdb re-called the 5' RACE reads, giving one row per CDR3 protein. Of 90,000 to 120,000 distinct CDR3 sequences detected, around an eighth appear once; the ten largest clones hold 2.5% to 4%. Sequencing used whole blood. These receptors were taken from an adult who was a healthcare worker with PCR-confirmed SARS-CoV-2 infection or an uninfected control (not recorded which).

In this sample, this clonotype turned up many times. J is TRBJ1-6 and V is TRBV7-9; D unclear. Germline V gene sequence: CDR1 SEHNR, CDR2 FQNEAQ (reference sequence). V was clipped by 8 bases and J by 7 bases, with 12 bases between them. The CDR3 extends over 13 amino acids. The CDR3 DNA follows: TGTGCCAGCTCCGGGGTTGGGAATTCACCCCTCCACTTT. It yields the protein CASSGVGNSPLHF.

This clonotype appeared a few times. V usage is TRBV20-1 and J usage is TRBJ2-7; 11 bases are shared with TRBD2. The V and J ends lost 6 bases and 4 bases, in that order; junction bases with no gene match: 8. CDR1 DFQATT and CDR2 SNEGSKA come from the germline V gene (reference sequence). The CDR3 is 14 residues long. The DNA for the CDR3 is TGCAGTGCCGCCTCCGGGACTAGCGGTTACGAGCAGTACTTC. Its protein is CSAASGTSGYEQYF.

This chain's CDR3 is CASSRDNLAGGHTGELFF. In nucleotides, the CDR3 is TGTGCCAGCAGCCGAGATAATTTAGCGGGAGGGCACACCGGGGAGCTGTTTTTT. The V and J genes are TRBV7-2 and TRBJ2-2; 11 nucleotides line up with TRBD2. Germline V gene sequence: CDR1 SGHTA, CDR2 FQGNSA. There are 18 residues in the CDR3. J gave up 3 bases and V 5 bases, and 11 bases lay outside the gene matches.

This clonotype was seen more than once but under ten times. Here the CDR3 DNA reads TGCGCCAGCAGCCCGCTAGGGGGGAAAATCGACTATGGCTACACCTTC. Its protein product is CASSPLGGKIDYGYTF. This chain joins TRBV5-1 and TRBJ1-2, with D perhaps matching TRBD1 (6 bases). Germline loops: CDR1 SGHRS, CDR2 YFSETQ. The CDR3 runs 16 residues. The V end was cut by 4 bases, the J end by 3 bases, with 19 bases between. The full variable domain, rest sourced from reference TRBV5-1 and TRBJ1-2, is KAGVTQTPRYLIKTRGQQVTLSCSPISGHRSVSWYQQTPGQGLQFLFEYFSETQRNKGNFPGRFSGRQFSNSRSEMNVSTLELGDSALYLCASSPLGGKIDYGYTFGSGTRLTVV.

This clonotype was seen only a few times. The chain uses TRBV24-1 and TRBJ1-5, with no clear D. V lost 1 base and J 7 bases, leaving 10 bases between the germline ends. The CDR3 length is 14 residues. Germline CDR1 KGHDR, CDR2 SFDVKD. CDR3 region: CATSDFVSGQPQHF. The CDR3, as DNA: TGTGCCACCAGTGATTTTGTGTCGGGGCAGCCCCAGCATTTT.

The chain combines TRBV7-8 with TRBJ2-6; D remains unclear. Trimming pared 4 bases from V and 0 bases from J, leaving 10 bases between. This CDR3 contains 16 residues. CDR1 SGHVS and CDR2 FQNEAQ come from the germline V gene. The CDR3 sequence is CASSSRFPSGANVLTF. DNA for the CDR3: TGTGCCAGCAGCTCCCGGTTCCCCTCTGGGGCCAACGTCCTGACTTTC.

The chain employs TRBV29-1 and TRBJ1-2; 7 bases line up with TRBD1. Germline CDR1 and CDR2: SQVTM and ANQGSEA. The CDR3 runs to 15 residues. Trimming took 4 bases from V and 0 from J; bases not matched to a gene: 8. Here the CDR3 reads CSVVYGTASNYGYTF. The CDR3 nucleotides read TGCAGCGTTGTTTACGGGACAGCCTCTAACTATGGCTACACCTTC. The full variable domain, in which reference TRBV29-1 and TRBJ1-2 provide the parts outside the CDR3, is SAVISQKPSRDICQRGTSLTIQCQVDSQVTMMFWYRQQPGQSLTLIATANQGSEATYESGFVIDKFPISRPNLTFSTLTVSNMSPEDSSIYLCSVVYGTASNYGYTFGSGTRLTVV.

Many counts were recorded for this clonotype. The chain has TRBV23-1 and TRBJ1-5; D remains unclear. TRBV23-1 is assigned to the ORF class and has an uncertain function. Trimming removed 6 bases at V and 0 bases at J, with 12 bases between. The CDR3 is 15 amino acids. Here the CDR3 reads CASRYWPLSNQPQHF. The CDR3 nucleotides read TGCGCCAGCAGATACTGGCCCCTTAGCAATCAGCCCCAGCATTTT.

With respect to this clonotype: A much larger clone lies one base from this, so it may be a read error. This chain links TRBV18 with TRBJ1-2; TRBD1 matches at 8 bases. The CDR3 covers 14 residues. The germline CDR1 and CDR2 sequences are KGHSH and LQKENI. CDR3 sequence reads: CASSWTGRMDGHTF. The DNA for the CDR3 is TGTGCCAGCTCGTGGACAGGGCGGATGGATGGCCACACCTTC. The variable domain in full, completed from reference TRBV18 and TRBJ1-2, reads NAGVMQNPRHLVRRRGQEARLRCSPMKGHSHVYWYRQLPEEGLKFMVYLQKENIIDESGMPKERFSAEFPKEGPSILRIQQVVRGDSAAYFCASSWTGRMDGHTFGSGTRLTVV.

The V gene is TRBV6-1, the J gene TRBJ2-7, with TRBD1 matching 7 bases. This CDR3 has 15 amino acids. Trimming cost V 5 bases and J 0 bases; bases outside gene matches: 7. The germline CDR1 and CDR2 sequences are MNHNS and SASEGT. In DNA, the CDR3 is TGTGCCAGCAGTACCTCGACAGGGCCCTCCTACGAGCAGTACTTC. Amino acids: CASSTSTGPSYEQYF.

The table lists this clonotype with a few counts. This chain joins TRBV6-1 and TRBJ2-6; no reliable D call. The CDR3 extends over 15 amino acids. Germline CDR1 and CDR2: MNHNS and SASEGT. The V and J ends lost 1 base and 0 bases respectively, with 4 bases between them. CDR3 sequence reads: CASSEGGSGANVLTF. The CDR3, as DNA: TGTGCCAGCAGTGAAGGTGGCTCTGGGGCCAACGTCCTGACTTTC.

This clonotype was seen ten or more times. The rearrangement joins TRBV12-3 or TRBV12-4 to TRBJ1-1, with D unclear. This CDR3 is 13 amino acids long. V was clipped by 4 bases and J by 9 bases, with 15 bases between them. As DNA, the CDR3 is TGTGCCAGCAGTTATCGTTGGCTTTCTCAAGCTTTCTTT. Translated: CASSYRWLSQAFF.

This clonotype was detected a few times. The gene calls are TRBV7-9 and TRBJ2-3; 15 nucleotides agree with TRBD2. This CDR3 has 18 amino acids. The V segment lost 3 bases and the J segment 4 bases; nucleotides outside the gene matches: 8. Looked up from germline, CDR1 is SEHNR and CDR2 is FQNEAQ (reference sequence). CDR3 in amino acids: CASSFGGLAGGPPDTQYF. The CDR3 DNA reads TGTGCCAGCAGCTTTGGAGGACTAGCGGGAGGGCCCCCAGATACGCAGTATTTT.

This clonotype was found a few times. The V call is TRBV5-5, the J call TRBJ2-2; 12 nucleotides align to TRBD2. Trimming cost V 7 bases and J 6 bases; bases outside gene matches: 10. The CDR3 sequence is 16 residues long. CDR1 SGHKS and CDR2 YYEKEE come from the germline V gene (reference sequence). In nucleotides, the CDR3 is TGTGCCAGCTCTATCGGAGGACTAGCGGGGCCCGGGGAGCTGTTTTTT. Residues: CASSIGGLAGPGELFF.

The table lists this clonotype with a few counts. The chain employs TRBV5-6 and TRBJ2-7; TRBD1 or TRBD2 may be the D gene (5 bases each). Trimming took off 5 bases at V and 1 base at J, with 13 bases between the two ends. CDR3 length equals 14 residues. CDR1 SGHDT and CDR2 YYEEEE come from the germline V gene. CDR3 DNA: TGTGCCAGCAGTATCTCGGGACGGTCCTACGAGCAGTACTTC. Translating it yields CASSISGRSYEQYF.

The chain uses TRBV11-3 and TRBJ2-5; 9 nucleotides agree with TRBD1. Germline trimming cut 4 bases from V and 3 bases from J; bases unmatched to any gene: 15. CDR3 size: 18 residues. The germline CDR1 and CDR2 sequences are SGHNT and YENEEA. The CDR3 DNA reads TGTGCCAGCAGCTATATGGGGACCGGGACAGGGAGGGAAGAGACCCAGTACTTC. This sequence encodes CASSYMGTGTGREETQYF.

The J gene is TRBJ1-1, the V gene TRBV5-1; possibly TRBD1 for D (6 bases). The V end was cut by 5 bases, the J end by 1 base, with 9 bases between. There are 13 residues in the CDR3. From germline, CDR1 is SGHRS and CDR2 YFSETQ. The CDR3 nucleotides read TGCGCCAGCAGAACACAGGGGAACACTGAAGCTTTCTTT. It translates to CASRTQGNTEAFF.

This clonotype turned up a few times. The chain links TRBV29-1 to TRBJ2-1; 8 nucleotides agree with TRBD1. The junction had 4 bases not matched to a gene; V was cut back by 5 bases and J by 1 base. Per the germline V gene, CDR1 is SQVTM and CDR2 is ANQGSEA. The CDR3 sequence is 14 residues long. The CDR3 nucleotides are TGCAGCGTTCTAAGACAGGGGTCCTACAATGAGCAGTTCTTC. Translating gives CSVLRQGSYNEQFF.

This clonotype was detected a few times. The genes are TRBV6-5 and TRBJ2-1; D is perhaps TRBD2 (5 bases). The V gene's germline CDR1 is MNHEY and CDR2 SVGAGI. This CDR3 spans 14 amino acids. The V end was cut by 6 bases, the J end by 0 bases, with 9 bases between. This chain's CDR3 is CASRKRSSYNEQFF. CDR3 DNA: TGTGCCAGCAGGAAGCGGAGCTCCTACAATGAGCAGTTCTTC.